These 18 T cell receptor beta chains were all obtained from the same sample, sequenced in a study of memory CD4+ T cells and cytomegalovirus serostatus. Clones were read by immunoSEQ multiplex PCR, and TCRdb kept only the in-frame ones, dropping some. This sample has tens of thousands of clones, with 60% to 85% found just once. Single viable CD3+CD4+CD8-CD45RO+ cells were sorted as the memory CD4+ T cells. The material sequenced was memory CD4+ T cells from blood. These receptors all come from an adult in good health and CMV-seronegative.

V is TRBV7-2 and J is TRBJ1-2, with TRBD1 identical over 11 bases. The CDR3 length is 15 residues. CDR1 SGHTA and CDR2 FQGNSA come from the germline V gene. The J segment lost 6 bases and the V segment lost 4 bases, leaving 7 bases of the junction unmatched. This CDR3 is CASSWTGGDSNGYTF. CDR3 DNA sequence: TGTGCCAGCAGCTGGACAGGGGGCGATTCGAATGGCTACACCTTC.

The chain links TRBV11-1 to TRBJ2-3, with a weak D call TRBD1 (6 bases). V shed 7 bases and J shed 6 bases, with 23 bases lying between them. The germline CDR1 and CDR2 sequences are SGHAT and FQDESV (reference sequence). The CDR3 loop spans 16 amino acids. The CDR3 is CASNAHTTGLEDTQYF. The CDR3, as DNA: TGTGCCAGCAACGCACATACGACAGGTTTAGAGGATACGCAGTATTTT.

This chain connects TRBV19 to TRBJ1-1; D is uncertain. Trimming removed 4 bases from V and 7 bases from J, with 22 bases in between. In germline, CDR1 is LNHDA, CDR2 SQIVND (reference sequence). The CDR3 runs 16 residues. CDR3 protein: CASSTTRRATTDEAFF. CDR3 DNA sequence: TGTGCCAGTAGTACCACAAGGAGGGCCACAACTGATGAAGCTTTCTTT.

V and J are TRBV4-1 and TRBJ1-2; a possible D gene is TRBD1 (5 bases). Looked up from germline, CDR1 is MGHRA and CDR2 is YSYEKL. Trimming stripped 0 bases from V and 8 bases from J, with 16 bases between. This CDR3 is 15 amino acids long. Here the CDR3 reads CASSQEGRGYYGYTF. CDR3 bases: TGCGCCAGCAGCCAAGAGGGGCGGGGGTATTACGGCTACACCTTC.

The V and J genes are TRBV2 and TRBJ2-6; 9 nucleotides agree with TRBD1. The V segment lost 7 bases and the J segment 0 bases; nucleotides outside the gene matches: 7. This CDR3 has 17 residues. Germline V gives CDR1 SNHLY, CDR2 FYNNEI. The CDR3 here is CASNLGQGNSGANVLTF. The DNA of the CDR3 is TGTGCCAGCAATTTGGGACAGGGAAACTCTGGGGCCAACGTCCTGACTTTC.

The chain carries TRBV6-4 and TRBJ2-3; TRBD1 might be the D (6 bases). The CDR3 is 15 amino acids. Trimming removed 7 bases at V and 0 bases at J, with 14 bases between. In germline, CDR1 is MRHNA, CDR2 SNTAGT. In nucleotides, the CDR3 is TGTGCCAGCAAGACGACAGGAACTAGCACAGATACGCAGTATTTT. It yields the protein CASKTTGTSTDTQYF.

This chain uses TRBV11-2 with TRBJ2-3; 9 positions match TRBD2. Germline V gives CDR1 SGHAT, CDR2 FQNNGV. V lost 1 base and J lost 2; bases outside the gene matches: 7. The CDR3 is made up of 17 amino acids. The CDR3 DNA is TGTGCCAGCAGCTTAGCCGGCGGCGGGGGGGCCACAGATACGCAGTATTTT. Its translation is CASSLAGGGGATDTQYF.

The genes are TRBV30 and TRBJ2-6; D gene ambiguous. CDR1 GTSNPN and CDR2 SVGIG come from the germline V gene (reference sequence). The CDR3 covers 14 residues. Trimming removed 0 bases from V and 2 bases from J, with 5 bases in between. CDR3: CAWSVQAGANVLTF. CDR3 DNA: TGTGCCTGGAGTGTCCAGGCTGGGGCCAACGTCCTGACTTTC.

This rearrangement joins TRBV28 to TRBJ2-5; D remains ambiguous. The V gene lost 3 bases and the J gene lost 3 bases, with 8 bases spanning the gap. Per germline, CDR1 MDHEN and CDR2 SYDVKM. The CDR3 has 13 residues. The DNA of the CDR3 is TGTGCCAGCAGTTTTGTTAATAAAGAGACCCAGTACTTC. Protein product: CASSFVNKETQYF.

The rearrangement uses TRBV2 and TRBJ1-6, with a tentative D call TRBD1 (5 bases). This CDR3 spans 15 amino acids. V lost 3 bases and J 8 bases, leaving 14 bases between the germline ends. The germline V gene encodes CDR1 SNHLY and CDR2 FYNNEI. In DNA, the CDR3 is TGTGCCAGCAGTGAGGTGGTATTGGGGGATTCACCCCTCCACTTT. Translating gives CASSEVVLGDSPLHF.

The chain recombines TRBV19 with TRBJ1-2; D uncertain. This CDR3 spans 15 amino acids. Trimming pared 3 bases from V and 2 bases from J, leaving 13 bases between. Germline values: CDR1 LNHDA, CDR2 SQIVND (reference sequence). This CDR3 reads CASSMKTGMNYGYTF. The CDR3 nucleotides are TGTGCCAGTAGTATGAAGACGGGAATGAACTATGGCTACACCTTC.

This clone was counted once. The V gene is TRBV9, the J gene TRBJ2-2, with D hard to call. Germline V lookup: CDR1 SGDLS, CDR2 YYNGEE. The CDR3 is made up of 14 amino acids. V lost 0 bases, J lost 4 bases, and 7 bases lay in between. CDR3 sequence (DNA): TGTGCCAGCAGCGTAGAGGGCCCCACCGGGGAGCTGTTTTTT. This encodes CASSVEGPTGELFF. The whole variable domain, remainder taken from reference TRBV9 and TRBJ2-2, is DSGVTQTPKHLITATGQRVTLRCSPRSGDLSVYWYQQSLDQGLQFLIQYYNGEERAKGNILERFSAQQFPDLHSELNLSSLELGDSALYFCASSVEGPTGELFFGEGSRLTVL.

The rearrangement joins TRBV5-6 to TRBJ1-1; 7 bases fit TRBD1. CDR1 and CDR2 (germline): SGHDT, YYEEEE. The V and J ends lost 4 bases and 11 bases, in that order; junction bases with no gene match: 14. CDR3 length equals 14 residues. CDR3 DNA sequence: TGTGCCAGCAGCCCCTGGGACAGCCCAGGGGGGGCTTTCTTT. This gives the protein CASSPWDSPGGAFF. The variable domain in full, completed from reference TRBV5-6 and TRBJ1-1, reads DAGVTQSPTHLIKTRGQQVTLRCSPKSGHDTVSWYQQALGQGPQFIFQYYEEEERQRGNFPDRFSGHQFPNYSSELNVNALLLGDSALYLCASSPWDSPGGAFFGQGTRLTVV.

This clone was counted only a few times. This chain connects TRBV2 to TRBJ1-2; D is uncertain. This CDR3 has 11 residues. Looked up from germline, CDR1 is SNHLY and CDR2 is FYNNEI. The V end was cut by 7 bases, the J end by 2 bases, with 5 bases between. CDR3 coding DNA: TGTGCCAGCACCGGGAACTATGGCTACACCTTC. Protein sequence: CASTGNYGYTF.

This clone ranks as medium-sized. The chain uses TRBV6-6 and TRBJ1-5; the D is unclear. The ends were cut back, 6 bases at V and 0 bases at J, with 15 bases in the middle. The CDR3 spans 16 residues. Germline V gene sequence: CDR1 MNHNY, CDR2 SVGAGI (reference sequence). The DNA of the CDR3 is TGTGCCAGCAGCCCCCACTTGGATTCTAGCAATCAGCCCCAGCATTTT. It translates to CASSPHLDSSNQPQHF.

This chain connects TRBV6-6 to TRBJ1-5; D might be TRBD1 (6 bases). The CDR3 spans 15 residues. V lost 0 bases to trimming and J lost 3 bases, with 9 bases between them. From germline, CDR1 is MNHNY and CDR2 SVGAGI (reference sequence). The CDR3 DNA follows: TGTGCCAGCAGTTACTCGACAGGCTTCAATCAGCCCCAGCATTTT. The encoded protein is CASSYSTGFNQPQHF.

This clone was picked up a small number of times. The rearrangement joins TRBV28 to TRBJ1-3, with D perhaps TRBD1 (6 bases). The germline V gene has CDR1 MDHEN and CDR2 SYDVKM. CDR3 size: 20 residues. V lost 1 base, J lost 5 bases, and 27 bases lay in between. CDR3 sequence reads: CASSLLGQRRDASFRNTIYF. CDR3 in DNA: TGTGCCAGCAGTTTATTGGGACAACGGAGGGATGCTTCGTTTAGAAACACCATATATTTT.

As regards this clone: In the same sample, other DNA sequences code for this CDR3. This chain connects TRBV19 to TRBJ2-3; D call uncertain. Trimming cost V 6 bases and J 0 bases, with 7 bases left between them. The CDR3 runs to 13 residues. Looked up from germline, CDR1 is LNHDA and CDR2 is SQIVND (reference sequence). The CDR3 loop reads CASSTPSTDTQYF. CDR3 sequence (DNA): TGTGCCAGTAGCACCCCCAGCACAGATACGCAGTATTTT.